This TCR beta chain appears in the sequencing data of a study of response to subunit inactivated influenza vaccine. CDR1 and CDR2 from the germline V gene are DFQATT and SNEGSKA (reference sequence). The CDR3 runs to 13 residues. This clonotype has only a few counts. One end of the junction is discordant with germline, which a read error may explain. In TCRdb, the RT-PCR reads were re-called with MiXCR into one record per CDR3 protein. The sample consists of more than 550,000 distinct CDR3 sequences, roughly 12% of them appearing once. The sample was also reused in another study, on T cells expressing NK-cell markers. Per that paper: Beta-chain TCR cDNA was generated via 5'RACE template switching with UMIs.

This chain joins TRBV20-1 and TRBJ1-6; 10 positions agree with TRBD1. The clonotype originates from a man in his forties or fifties who received an inactivated influenza vaccine. Sequences were derived from PBMCs from blood, sampled on the day of vaccination. DNA for the CDR3: TGCAGTGCTAGAGATCCGTCCGGGACAGGGGCGGGCTTT. It encodes CSARDPSGTGAGF.